The entry below describes one T cell receptor beta chain. Antigen: not known. The sample comes from a study of siplizumab effects on memory and regulatory T cells. The data were produced by immunoSEQ multiplex PCR, yet TCRdb's version contains in-frame clones alone and is incomplete. There are roughly 100,000 clones in the sample; around 93% occur only once, and about 0.34% lies in the top ten. The CDR3 contains 15 residues. CDR1 is SGHNT and CDR2 is YYREEE in the germline V gene (reference sequence). The V end lost 5 bases, the J end lost 0 bases, and 13 bases lay between the germline ends. General observations from the study: Unstimulated naive T cells seemed to show more diversity than memory cells did, and they also seemed to be among the major contributors to the alloresponse. Siplizumab significantly reduced alloreactive sequences traceable to unstimulated CD4+ memory cells.

This sequence originates from a human donor in good health. Material for sequencing was CD4+ T cells sorted from blood. The chain carries TRBV5-4 and TRBJ2-3; tentative D call: TRBD2 (6 bases). DNA for the CDR3: TGTGCCAGCAGACGAGCGGGTGGCAGCACAGATACGCAGTATTTT. Its translation is CASRRAGGSTDTQYF.